This entry is about one TCR beta chain. Its antigen is not identified. These data come from a study of early T cells in non-severe SARS-CoV-2 infection. Study-wide results and limits: The VDJdb matching leaned toward anti-spike CD8 responses and overlooked private and CD4 specificities.

Trimming removed 0 bases from V and 4 bases from J, with 27 bases in between. CDR1 is GTSNPN and CDR2 is SVGIG in the germline V gene (reference sequence). The CDR3 is made up of 19 amino acids. TCRdb reprocessed the 5' RACE reads with MiXCR, giving one entry per CDR3 protein. The sample yields 50,000 to 60,000 distinct CDR3 sequences, 11% seen once. This sequence was found in an adult who was a healthcare worker with PCR-confirmed SARS-CoV-2 infection or an uninfected control (not recorded which). The chain employs TRBV30 and TRBJ1-2, with D possibly being TRBD1 (5 bases). The specimen was whole blood. CDR3 sequence (DNA): TGTGCCTGGAGTGTGCCCAGTCAGGGTATAGGAGGGAGCCTCTATGGCTACACCTTC. Its protein product is CAWSVPSQGIGGSLYGYTF. The whole variable domain, filled in from reference TRBV30 and TRBJ1-2, reads SQTIHQWPATLVQPVGSPLSLECTVEGTSNPNLYWYRQAAGRGLQLLFYSVGIGQISSEVPQNLSASRPQDRQFILSSKKLLLSDSGFYLCAWSVPSQGIGGSLYGYTFGSGTRLTVV.